The next 2 T cell receptor beta chains were all read from a single sample in a study of T-cell memory formation after mild COVID-19. TCRdb reprocessed the 5' RACE reads via MiXCR and lists one record per CDR3 protein. The sample carries about 190,000 distinct CDR3 sequences, about 16% recorded once. The sample taken for sequencing was PBMCs or a T cell subset sorted from them (not recorded which). All receptors derive from an adult woman who had mild COVID-19 (a few samples of this study predate the infection). Cell type and time point are not known.

This clonotype has more than one count but fewer than ten. V is TRBV9 and J is TRBJ1-2, with no clear D. The CDR3 is made up of 13 amino acids. CDR1 is SGDLS and CDR2 is YYNGEE in the germline V gene. V was clipped by 2 bases and J by 5 bases, with 10 bases between them. CDR3 sequence: CASSVSPEYGYTF. CDR3 sequence (DNA): TGTGCCAGCAGCGTCTCGCCGGAATATGGCTACACCTTC.

This clonotype was seen a few times. The J gene is TRBJ1-5, the V gene TRBV3-1; possible D gene TRBD1, 6 bases. CDR1 and CDR2 (germline): LGHDT, YNNKEL (reference sequence). This CDR3 spans 15 amino acids. V was pared by 4 bases and J by 5 bases, with 15 bases between. CDR3 in amino acids: CASSPGAGRDQPQHF. CDR3 DNA: TGTGCCAGCAGCCCGGGGGCAGGGAGGGATCAGCCCCAGCATTTT.